The T cell receptor (beta chain) under discussion was sequenced for a study of T cell changes during pregnancy in multiple sclerosis. This clone occurred a few times. Generated by immunoSEQ multiplex PCR, the TCRdb table keeps only in-frame clones and is missing some. Counted here are fewer than 50,000 clones, roughly 90% occurring once; the ten biggest clones make up roughly 4.5%. CDR1 and CDR2 (germline): SGHRS, YFSETQ. The CDR3 has 16 amino acids. Trimming removed 1 base from V and 2 bases from J, with 15 bases in between. This sequence was found in a female donor in good health, enrolled as a control in a pregnancy study. The sequenced sample was peripheral blood, obtained in the second trimester of pregnancy. V is TRBV5-1 and J is TRBJ1-2, with a tentative D call TRBD1 (5 bases). The CDR3: CASSLPPGGENYGYTF. CDR3 DNA: TGCGCCAGCAGCTTGCCCCCCGGGGGGGAAAACTATGGCTACACCTTC.